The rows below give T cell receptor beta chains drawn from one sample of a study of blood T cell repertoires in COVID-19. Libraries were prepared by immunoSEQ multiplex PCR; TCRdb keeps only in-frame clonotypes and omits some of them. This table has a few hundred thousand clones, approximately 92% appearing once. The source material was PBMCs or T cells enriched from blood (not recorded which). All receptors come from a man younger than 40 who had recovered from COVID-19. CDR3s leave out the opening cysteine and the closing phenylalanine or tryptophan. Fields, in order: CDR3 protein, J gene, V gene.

ASRGEGVATEAF,TRBJ1-1,TRBV6-5
ASSLVAGATDTQY,TRBJ2-3,TRBV7-2
ASSFGEDGYEQY,TRBJ2-7,TRBV5-1
ASSLDGQGGQPQH,TRBJ1-5,TRBV5-1
ASRPWGGNEQF,TRBJ2-1,TRBV3-1/TRBV3-2
SAPTETEAF,TRBJ1-1,TRBV20-1
ASSLAHSPGHHL,TRBJ1-2,TRBV7-2
ASSDLGTSGANTGELF,TRBJ2-2,TRBV6-1
ASSIAEGSYEQY,TRBJ2-7,TRBV19
ASSPRDTRTQY,TRBJ2-3,TRBV5-6
ASSNQGVSGNTIY,TRBJ1-3,TRBV5-5
ASSQTYSGTGLGNQPQH,TRBJ1-5,TRBV28
ASSHPRGGETQY,TRBJ2-5,TRBV14
ASSSNYGYT,TRBJ1-2,TRBV7-9
ATRPQGNTEAF,TRBJ1-1,TRBV24-1
SATRDTQY,TRBJ2-3,TRBV20-1
AISEFWSPSSYNSPLH,TRBJ1-6,TRBV10-3
AISDPGDQVNSYEQY,TRBJ2-7,TRBV10-3
ATSDGQSPSGANVLT,TRBJ2-6,TRBV24-1
ASGRQGQNTGELF,TRBJ2-2,TRBV12-5
ASATGQRNEKLF,TRBJ1-4,TRBV12-5
ASAAGTEYGYT,TRBJ1-2,TRBV18
ASSPERGLGYT,TRBJ1-2,TRBV28
ASSYSGGTNYEQY,TRBJ2-7,TRBV6-6
AWDVSHGGSPLH,TRBJ1-6,TRBV30
ASSLGQGGNTIY,TRBJ1-3,TRBV7-8
ASSKGGYDEQF,TRBJ2-1,TRBV21-1